These 22 T cell receptor beta chains were all obtained from the same sample, sequenced in a study of blood T cell repertoires in COVID-19. The repertoire was sequenced with immunoSEQ multiplex PCR; TCRdb's copy has only in-frame clones and lacks some. The table shows some 190,000 clones, with about 82% occurring only once. The specimen sequenced was PBMCs or T cells enriched from blood (not recorded which). All receptors derive from a man aged 35 to 55 with acute COVID-19.

The chain is built from TRBV10-1 and TRBJ1-3, with D tentatively TRBD1 (6 bases). The V gene lost 2 bases and the J gene lost 3 bases, with 8 bases spanning the gap. CDR1 WNHNN and CDR2 SYGVQD come from the germline V gene (reference sequence). The CDR3 is 14 residues long. The CDR3 coding sequence is TGCGCCAGCAGTGAGGCGGACAGTGGAAACACCATATATTTT. It yields the protein CASSEADSGNTIYF.

This clone has a handful of counts. The J gene is TRBJ2-2, the V gene TRBV19; D is perhaps TRBD1 (6 bases). Germline V lookup: CDR1 LNHDA, CDR2 SQIVND (reference sequence). The CDR3 is 13 amino acids. The V end was cut by 8 bases, the J end by 4 bases, with 11 bases between. CDR3 in DNA: TGTGCCAGTCGACAGGCTCCCACCGGGGAGCTGTTTTTT. Amino acid sequence: CASRQAPTGELFF.

CDR3 protein: CASSFPGVSGELFF. The CDR3 nucleotides are TGTGCCAGCAGCTTCCCAGGGGTCTCCGGGGAGCTGTTTTTT. The gene calls are TRBV7-9 and TRBJ2-2, with D possibly matching TRBD1 (6 bases). The CDR3 is made up of 14 amino acids. Germline V gives CDR1 SEHNR, CDR2 FQNEAQ (reference sequence). The V end lost 3 bases, the J end lost 6 bases, and 11 bases lay between the germline ends.

This chain connects TRBV6-5 to TRBJ2-1; tentative D call: TRBD2 (6 bases). This CDR3 spans 15 amino acids. Trimming left V 2 bases short and J 7 bases short, with 15 bases between. Germline V gene sequence: CDR1 MNHEY, CDR2 SVGAGI. The CDR3 protein is CASSYDGGSRNEQFF. The CDR3 DNA follows: TGTGCCAGCAGTTACGATGGAGGGAGTCGAAATGAGCAGTTCTTC.

This clone was detected only a few times. The J gene is TRBJ2-1, the V gene TRBV7-8; TRBD2 matches 10 bases. The CDR3 has 15 residues. V lost 4 bases and J lost 3; bases outside the gene matches: 3. Germline V gene sequence: CDR1 SGHVS, CDR2 FQNEAQ. Here the CDR3 reads CASSSSGGLYNEQFF. The CDR3 nucleotides are TGTGCCAGCAGCTCTAGCGGGGGACTCTACAATGAGCAGTTCTTC.

The gene calls are TRBV9 and TRBJ2-3; TRBD1 aligns across 7 bases. The CDR3 totals 13 residues. The germline V gene encodes CDR1 SGDLS and CDR2 YYNGEE. V shed 3 bases, J shed 5 bases, and the junction held 3 bases outside the gene matches. CDR3 DNA sequence: TGTGCCAGCAGCGAACAGGGGATAGATACGCAGTATTTT. Translation: CASSEQGIDTQYF.

This clone was seen once. The V call is TRBV28, the J call TRBJ1-1; 10 positions match TRBD1. CDR3 length: 14 amino acids. V shed 6 bases, J shed 3 bases, and the junction held 4 bases outside the gene matches. Looked up from germline, CDR1 is MDHEN and CDR2 is SYDVKM. DNA of the CDR3: TGTGCCAGCAGGACAGGGGGCAGGGACACTGAAGCTTTCTTT. The encoded protein is CASRTGGRDTEAFF.

DNA of the CDR3: TGTGCCAGCAGTCCACTAGCGGCTGCAGATACGCAGTATTTT. This gives the protein CASSPLAAADTQYF. The rearrangement joins TRBV6-5 to TRBJ2-3, with 8 bases aligning to TRBD2. V lost 5 bases and J lost 4; bases outside the gene matches: 5. The germline V gene encodes CDR1 MNHEY and CDR2 SVGAGI. The CDR3 has 14 residues.

The chain links TRBV9 to TRBJ2-1; D is unresolved. The CDR3 length is 16 residues. Germline CDR1 is SGDLS and CDR2 is YYNGEE. V gave up 1 base and J gave up 10 bases, with 21 bases separating them. The CDR3 DNA reads TGTGCCAGCAGCGTAAAAGTACGCCTAGTGCATCTGGAGCAGTTCTTC. Translating it yields CASSVKVRLVHLEQFF.

The chain links TRBV29-1 to TRBJ2-5; the match to TRBD2 covers 7 bases. Trimming cost V 0 bases and J 2 bases; bases outside gene matches: 21. The CDR3 runs to 20 residues. CDR1 is SQVTM and CDR2 is ANQGSEA in the germline V gene. Here the CDR3 reads CSVEDPLGSSGLPNQETQYF. CDR3 in DNA: TGCAGCGTTGAAGATCCCCTTGGGTCTAGCGGACTACCAAATCAAGAGACCCAGTACTTC.

J is TRBJ1-1 and V is TRBV9; no clear D gene. Germline V gives CDR1 SGDLS, CDR2 YYNGEE. V was cut by 3 bases and J by 0 bases, with 6 bases left in between. The CDR3 is 13 amino acids. CDR3 sequence reads: CASSARMNTEAFF. The CDR3 coding sequence is TGTGCCAGCAGCGCTAGGATGAACACTGAAGCTTTCTTT.

This chain connects TRBV18 to TRBJ1-5, with 7 bases that match TRBD1. V shed 3 bases, J shed 7 bases, and the junction held 3 bases outside the gene matches. The V gene's germline CDR1 is KGHSH and CDR2 LQKENI. The CDR3 spans 13 residues. The CDR3 coding sequence is TGTGCCAGCTCACCCACAGGGGACCAGCCCCAGCATTTT. It yields the protein CASSPTGDQPQHF.

V and J are TRBV5-1 and TRBJ1-6; no reliable D call. The CDR3 length is 14 residues. V lost 0 bases and J lost 8, with 9 bases in between. Germline loops: CDR1 SGHRS, CDR2 YFSETQ. CDR3 DNA: TGCGCCAGCAGCTTGGCGGCACTATATTCACCCCTCCACTTT. This encodes CASSLAALYSPLHF.

The V call is TRBV7-3, the J call TRBJ1-6; no firm D call. CDR3 length: 15 residues. CDR1 and CDR2 (germline): SGHTA, FQGTGA. V lost 4 bases and J lost 9, with 16 bases in between. The CDR3: CASSSRAEGGSPLHF. DNA for the CDR3: TGTGCCAGCAGCTCAAGGGCGGAGGGTGGTTCACCCCTCCACTTT.

The chain carries TRBV7-6 and TRBJ2-5; TRBD2 agrees at 7 bases. The V and J ends lost 1 base and 5 bases, in that order; junction bases with no gene match: 13. CDR3 length equals 17 residues. Germline V gives CDR1 SGHVS, CDR2 FNYEAQ. CDR3 nucleotide sequence: TGTGCCAGCAGCTTAGTCGCTGCGGGAGATAGACGTGAGACCCAGTACTTC. Translation: CASSLVAAGDRRETQYF.

This chain joins TRBV24-1 and TRBJ2-1, with 12 bases matching TRBD2. With V trimmed by 4 bases and J by 7 bases, 7 bases remained unmatched. Per the germline V gene, CDR1 is KGHDR and CDR2 is SFDVKD. The CDR3 loop spans 16 amino acids. For the CDR3, the DNA is TGTGCCACCAGTGACCGACTAGCGGGAGAGTCGAATGAGCAGTTCTTC. Its translation: CATSDRLAGESNEQFF.

The chain links TRBV3-1 (or the pseudogene TRBV3-2) to TRBJ1-6, with TRBD1 matching 9 bases. Trimming took 5 bases from V and 9 from J; bases not matched to a gene: 8. There are 15 residues in the CDR3. Germline V gene sequence: CDR1 LGHDT, CDR2 YNNKEL (reference sequence). This CDR3 reads CASSWGTGTGSPLHF. CDR3 DNA: TGTGCCAGCAGCTGGGGGACAGGGACGGGTTCACCCCTCCACTTT.

This clone has a handful of counts. The CDR3 loop is CASSDSSGGGPTEAFF. The CDR3 region has the DNA TGTGCCAGCAGTGACTCGAGTGGAGGGGGCCCCACTGAAGCTTTCTTT. V and J are TRBV6-4 and TRBJ1-1; 7 bases line up with TRBD1. CDR3 length: 16 amino acids. Germline assignment: CDR1 MRHNA and CDR2 SNTAGT. V shed 0 bases, J shed 4 bases, and the junction held 8 bases outside the gene matches.

CDR3 loop: CATEDRVKTWPQHF. DNA for the CDR3: TGTGCCACCGAGGACAGGGTAAAAACCTGGCCCCAGCATTTT. The chain carries TRBV28 and TRBJ1-5; TRBD1 matches 8 bases. The CDR3 is made up of 14 amino acids. The V and J ends lost 10 bases and 9 bases, in that order; junction bases with no gene match: 14. The germline gives CDR1 MDHEN, CDR2 SYDVKM.

The V and J genes are TRBV11-2 and TRBJ2-1; TRBD2 agrees at 10 bases. CDR1 is SGHAT, CDR2 FQNNGV, per germline. This CDR3 is built from 14 residues. The J segment lost 3 bases and the V segment lost 5 bases, leaving 1 base of the junction unmatched. The CDR3 coding sequence is TGTGCCAGCAGCCGGACTAGCGGCTACAATGAGCAGTTCTTC. Residues: CASSRTSGYNEQFF.

The chain carries TRBV30 and TRBJ1-5; D is perhaps TRBD1 (5 bases). Looked up from germline, CDR1 is GTSNPN and CDR2 is SVGIG (reference sequence). The V gene lost 2 bases and the J gene lost 6 bases, with 11 bases spanning the gap. The CDR3 loop spans 13 amino acids. The CDR3 DNA reads as TGTGCCTGGAGTTCCGGGGGGGGTCAGCCCCAGCATTTT. This translates into CAWSSGGGQPQHF.

V is TRBV30 and J is TRBJ1-1; a weak D match, TRBD1 (6 bases). This CDR3 spans 13 amino acids. Germline values: CDR1 GTSNPN, CDR2 SVGIG (reference sequence). V was shortened by 5 bases and J by 5 bases, with 15 bases between the two germline ends. CDR3 region: CAWETERGTEAFF. CDR3 nucleotides: TGTGCCTGGGAAACCGAGAGGGGGACTGAAGCTTTCTTT.